These T cell receptor beta chains were read from a single sample in a study of blood T cells in healthy people across ages. TCRdb reprocessed the 5' RACE reads with MiXCR, giving one entry per CDR3 protein. The top ten hold approximately 22% of the sample, which has around 1,900,000 distinct CDR3 sequences, 30% to 40% seen once. Sequenced input: blood. These receptor sequences come from a human donor in good health. Both conserved end residues are part of each CDR3. The D gene is left open where the match is weak. Some rows mark clone size as missing; the rest say once, few, many or name a class of expanded clone.

>.|TRBJ2-7|.|TRBV28
CASSRSNIYEQYF
TGTGCCAGCAGTCGGAGTAATATCTACGAGCAGTACTTC
>TRBD1|TRBJ2-7|.|TRBV5-1
CASSPGQGVFYEQYF
TGCGCCAGCAGCCCCGGACAGGGGGTCTTCTACGAGCAGTACTTC
>.|TRBJ1-2|once|TRBV6-2/TRBV6-3
CASSYTETTAYGYTF
TGTGCCAGCAGTTATACCGAAACGACAGCCTATGGCTACACCTTC
>.|TRBJ2-1|.|TRBV4-3
CASSQRDEQVF
TGCGCCAGCAGCCAAAGAGATGAGCAGGTCTTC
>.|TRBJ2-7|.|TRBV6-5
CASSYLGQTYEQYF
TGTGCCAGCAGTTACTTAGGTCAGACCTACGAGCAGTACTTC
>TRBD1|TRBJ2-1|few|TRBV5-1
CASSVRSGGDYNEQFF
TGCGCCAGCAGCGTTCGCTCAGGGGGCGACTACAATGAGCAGTTCTTC
>.|TRBJ2-5|few|TRBV2
CASRPEVETQYF
TGTGCCAGCAGACCAGAGGTCGAGACCCAGTACTTC
>TRBD1|TRBJ2-2|.|TRBV5-1
CASSRQGIDTGELFF
TGCGCCAGCAGCAGACAGGGGATCGACACCGGGGAGCTGTTTTTT
>TRBD1|TRBJ2-1|few|TRBV7-3
CASSLRTGVLNEQFF
TGTGCCAGCAGCTTACGGACAGGCGTCCTAAATGAGCAGTTCTTC
>.|TRBJ2-1|.|TRBV5-1
CASNLATGRQYNEQFF
TGCGCCAGCAACTTGGCCACTGGGAGACAATACAATGAGCAGTTCTTC
>.|TRBJ2-7|few|TRBV4-1
CASSQISRDYEQYF
TGCGCCAGCAGCCAAATCTCGAGGGACTACGAGCAGTACTTC
>.|TRBJ2-7|.|TRBV6-2/TRBV6-3
CASSTNIYEQYF
TGTGCCAGCAGTACAAACATATACGAGCAGTACTTC
>TRBD1|TRBJ2-6|few|TRBV4-3
CASSQYHTGTGSGANVLTF
TGCGCCAGCAGCCAATACCACACCGGGACAGGGTCTGGGGCCAACGTCCTGACTTTC
>.|TRBJ2-1|few|TRBV5-8
CASSLGLGGEQFF
TGTGCCAGCAGCTTGGGACTCGGTGGTGAGCAGTTCTTC
>.|TRBJ1-1|once|TRBV6-1
CASLFSGEGLDWSEAFF
TGTGCCAGCCTATTTTCAGGGGAAGGTCTGGATTGGTCTGAAGCTTTCTTT
>.|TRBJ2-7|.|TRBV2
CASSAIWTEGEQYF
TGTGCCAGCAGTGCAATCTGGACCGAGGGCGAGCAGTACTTC
>.|TRBJ2-7|.|TRBV6-6
CASSYSSSRSSYEQYF
TGTGCCAGCAGTTACTCCAGCTCGAGGAGCTCCTACGAGCAGTACTTC
>.|TRBJ2-1|few|TRBV12-3/TRBV12-4
CASRSLGIRFF
TGTGCCAGCAGGTCACTAGGGATCCGGTTCTTC
>TRBD2|TRBJ2-1|few|TRBV7-2
CASSSQSGGSYNEQFF
TGTGCCAGCAGCTCCCAGAGCGGGGGGTCCTACAATGAGCAGTTCTTC
>.|TRBJ2-7|few|TRBV2
CASSSRSPPEQYF
TGTGCCAGCAGTTCAAGGAGCCCTCCCGAGCAGTACTTC
>.|TRBJ1-1|.|TRBV18
CASSPLWGENTEAFF
TGTGCCAGCTCACCCCTCTGGGGCGAGAACACTGAAGCTTTCTTT
>.|TRBJ1-2|.|TRBV6-5
CASSYSDGIGHNSGGYTF
TGTGCCAGCAGTTACTCGGACGGGATCGGACACAATAGCGGTGGCTACACCTTC
>.|TRBJ1-2|once|TRBV20-1
CSARDYRGPYDYTF
TGCAGTGCTAGAGATTATCGGGGACCGTACGACTACACCTTC
>TRBD1|TRBJ2-5|once|TRBV20-1
CSASDGQAAEQYF
TGCAGTGCTAGTGACGGACAGGCCGCAGAGCAGTACTTC
>.|TRBJ1-2|.|TRBV18
CASSPGQTTNYGYTF
TGTGCCAGCTCACCAGGACAGACAACTAACTATGGCTACACCTTC
>TRBD1|TRBJ1-1|few|TRBV6-5
CASSYSTGAQDTEAFF
TGTGCCAGCAGTTACTCGACAGGGGCGCAGGACACTGAAGCTTTCTTT
>.|TRBJ2-1|.|TRBV4-2
CASSHSGARQNEQFF
TGTGCCAGCAGCCATTCCGGGGCGCGGCAAAATGAGCAGTTCTTC
>.|TRBJ2-3|few|TRBV28
CASSSFRVSSTDTQYF
TGTGCCAGCAGTTCCTTTCGGGTCTCTAGCACAGATACGCAGTATTTT
>TRBD1|TRBJ2-1|.|TRBV15
CATSRPDREHEQFF
TGTGCCACCAGCAGACCCGACAGGGAGCATGAGCAGTTCTTC
>.|TRBJ2-3|.|TRBV7-2
CTSSLYRARTDTQYF
TGTACCAGCAGCTTATACAGGGCACGCACAGATACGCAGTATTTT
>TRBD1|TRBJ1-2|.|TRBV29-1
CSVDLTGTTHGYTF
TGCAGCGTTGATTTGACAGGGACGACTCATGGCTACACCTTC
>TRBD2|TRBJ2-1|.|TRBV7-9
CASSSTSGGPEASNEQFF
TGTGCCAGCAGCTCGACTAGCGGGGGCCCAGAGGCTAGCAATGAGCAGTTCTTC
>.|TRBJ2-1|few|TRBV24-1
CATSESATNNEQFF
TGTGCCACCAGTGAGTCCGCGACAAACAATGAGCAGTTCTTC
>.|TRBJ1-3|once|TRBV12-3/TRBV12-4
CASGLRDNSGNTIYF
TGTGCCAGCGGTTTGAGGGATAACTCTGGAAACACCATATATTTT
>TRBD2|TRBJ2-3|.|TRBV15
CATSRDYRAGGPTDTQYF
TGTGCCACCAGCAGAGACTACCGAGCGGGGGGGCCGACAGATACGCAGTATTTT
>.|TRBJ2-4|few|TRBV7-8
CASSLFRPGLAKNIQYF
TGTGCCAGCAGCTTATTCCGTCCAGGATTAGCCAAAAACATTCAGTACTTC
>.|TRBJ1-4|.|TRBV12-3/TRBV12-4
CASSPGGGTNEKRFF
TGTGCCAGCAGTCCCGGAGGGGGAACTAATGAAAAACGGTTTTTT
>.|TRBJ2-1|once|TRBV18
CASVVGNYNEQFF
TGCGCCAGTGTAGTGGGAAATTACAATGAGCAGTTCTTC
>.|TRBJ2-2|.|TRBV4-3
CASSPRGAANTGELFF
TGCGCCAGCAGCCCCCGGGGGGCCGCGAACACCGGGGAGCTGTTTTTT
>.|TRBJ2-3|.|TRBV7-2
CASSSPTRSTDTQYF
TGTGCCAGCAGCTCTCCGACACGGAGCACAGATACGCAGTATTTT
>TRBD1|TRBJ2-7|few|TRBV29-1
CSGWTGEGEQYF
TGCAGCGGATGGACAGGGGAGGGGGAGCAGTACTTC
>TRBD1|TRBJ2-1|.|TRBV10-3
CAISRTGSTNNEQFF
TGTGCCATCAGTAGGACAGGGTCCACCAACAATGAGCAGTTCTTC
>.|TRBJ1-2|few|TRBV10-3
CAISRDINYGYTF
TGTGCCATCAGTCGGGACATTAACTATGGCTACACCTTC
>.|TRBJ2-1|few|TRBV25-1
CASSEAGYNEQFF
TGTGCCAGCAGTGAAGCCGGGTACAATGAGCAGTTCTTC
>TRBD1|TRBJ1-2|.|TRBV4-2
CASSPRQGEEDGYTF
TGTGCCAGCAGCCCGCGACAGGGGGAGGAGGATGGCTACACCTTC
>TRBD1|TRBJ2-3|few|TRBV20-1
CSASGRDSFTDTQYF
TGCAGTGCTAGTGGTCGGGACAGCTTCACAGATACGCAGTATTTT
>.|TRBJ1-5|.|TRBV5-6
CASSRQSNFRTDQPQHF
TGTGCCAGCAGCAGGCAGTCAAATTTCAGAACCGATCAGCCCCAGCATTTT
>TRBD1|TRBJ2-7|few|TRBV12-3/TRBV12-4
CASSTDRGEQYF
TGTGCCAGCAGTACGGACAGGGGCGAGCAGTACTTC
>.|TRBJ1-6|many|TRBV7-8
CASSSPRASGNSPLHF
TGTGCCAGCAGCTCTCCCCGGGCCTCGGGGAATTCACCCCTCCACTTT
>.|TRBJ1-2|.|TRBV27
CASSVPGRGFRSYTF
TGTGCCAGCAGTGTTCCGGGACGAGGGTTCAGAAGCTACACCTTC
>.|TRBJ1-2|.|TRBV9
CASSVEAGRGNYGYTF
TGTGCCAGCAGCGTAGAGGCAGGGCGGGGGAACTATGGCTACACCTTC
>.|TRBJ2-7|.|TRBV12-3/TRBV12-4
CASSLTSNTYEQYF
TGTGCCAGCAGTCTAACGTCTAACACATACGAGCAGTACTTC